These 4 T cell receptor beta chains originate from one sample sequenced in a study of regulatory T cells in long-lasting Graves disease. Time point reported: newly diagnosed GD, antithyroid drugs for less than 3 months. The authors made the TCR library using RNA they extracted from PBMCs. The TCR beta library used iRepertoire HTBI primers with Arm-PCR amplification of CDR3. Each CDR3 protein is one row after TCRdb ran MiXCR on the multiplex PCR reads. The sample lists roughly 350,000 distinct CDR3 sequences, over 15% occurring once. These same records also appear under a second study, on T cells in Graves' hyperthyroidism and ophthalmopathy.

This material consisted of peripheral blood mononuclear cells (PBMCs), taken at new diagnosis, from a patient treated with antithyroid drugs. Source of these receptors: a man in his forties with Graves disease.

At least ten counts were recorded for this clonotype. In DNA, the CDR3 is TGTGCCAGCAGCAAACATGGCAGACAAGAGACCCAGTACTTC. As protein: CASSKHGRQETQYF. The chain joins TRBV7-8 to TRBJ2-5; D ambiguous. This CDR3 region has 14 residues. The V end was cut by 5 bases, the J end by 2 bases, with 12 bases between. Germline V lookup: CDR1 SGHVS, CDR2 FQNEAQ.

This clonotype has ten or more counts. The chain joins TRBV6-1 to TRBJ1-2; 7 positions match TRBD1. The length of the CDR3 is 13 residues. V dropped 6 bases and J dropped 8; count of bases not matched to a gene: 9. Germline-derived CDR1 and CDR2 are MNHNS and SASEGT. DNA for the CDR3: TGTGCCAGCAGATCCCGGGACAGTCTGGGCTACACCTTC. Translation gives CASRSRDSLGYTF.

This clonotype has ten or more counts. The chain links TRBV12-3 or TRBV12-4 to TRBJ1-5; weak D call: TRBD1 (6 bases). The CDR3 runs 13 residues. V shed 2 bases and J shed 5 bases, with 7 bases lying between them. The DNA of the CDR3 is TGTGCCAGCAGTTTAAGACAGGATCAGCCCCAGCATTTT. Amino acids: CASSLRQDQPQHF.

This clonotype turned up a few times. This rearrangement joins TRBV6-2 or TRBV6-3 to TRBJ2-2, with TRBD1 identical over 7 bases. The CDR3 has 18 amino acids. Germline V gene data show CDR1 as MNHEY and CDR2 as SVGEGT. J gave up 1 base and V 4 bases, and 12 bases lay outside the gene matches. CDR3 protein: CASSFDHPGQWNTGELFF. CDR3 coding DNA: TGTGCCAGCAGTTTTGACCATCCGGGACAGTGGAACACCGGGGAGCTGTTTTTT.